This TCR beta chain was identified in a study of T cells after yellow fever vaccination. Study at large: The authors prepared low-cell-number fractions using SMART-Seq v4 Ultra Low Input.

As regards this clonotype: Its specificity is not known.

Per germline, CDR1 SGHDT and CDR2 YYEEEE. The V gene lost 0 bases and the J gene lost 6 bases, with 14 bases spanning the gap. The CDR3 runs to 15 residues. 5'RACE template switching added a universal primer site and UMIs to TCR cDNA. TCRdb passed the 5' RACE reads through MiXCR, listing each CDR3 protein once. The table has just under 600,000 distinct CDR3 sequences, 13% seen once. General study results and limits: Abundant clonotypes from the bulk population could have been carried over as contaminants into FACS-sorted repertoires. Most primary-vaccination clones recurred post-booster (approximately 96% CD4, over 70% CD8).

This chain joins TRBV5-6 and TRBJ2-3; TRBD2 is a possible D gene (6 bases). This material consisted of PBMCs, taken on the day of the yellow fever booster vaccination. The sequence derives from a man aged 25 to 40 who received the YFV17D yellow fever vaccine. The CDR3 DNA sequence: TGTGCCAGCAGCTTGGGTGGAGGGATAGGTGATACGCAGTATTTT. Translation gives CASSLGGGIGDTQYF.